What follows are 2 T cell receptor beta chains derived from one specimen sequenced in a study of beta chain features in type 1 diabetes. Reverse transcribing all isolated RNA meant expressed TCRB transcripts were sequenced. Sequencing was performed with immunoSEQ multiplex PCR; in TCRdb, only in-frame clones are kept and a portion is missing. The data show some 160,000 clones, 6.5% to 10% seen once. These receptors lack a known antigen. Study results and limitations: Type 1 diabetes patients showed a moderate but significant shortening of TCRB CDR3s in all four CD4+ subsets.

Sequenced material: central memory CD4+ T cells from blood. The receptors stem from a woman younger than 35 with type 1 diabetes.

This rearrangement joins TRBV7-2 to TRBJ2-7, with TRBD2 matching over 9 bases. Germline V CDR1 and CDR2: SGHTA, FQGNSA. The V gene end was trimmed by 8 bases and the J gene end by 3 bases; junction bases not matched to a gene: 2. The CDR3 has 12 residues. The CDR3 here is CASRGGGYEQYF. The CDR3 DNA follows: TGTGCCAGCCGCGGGGGGGGCTACGAGCAGTACTTC.

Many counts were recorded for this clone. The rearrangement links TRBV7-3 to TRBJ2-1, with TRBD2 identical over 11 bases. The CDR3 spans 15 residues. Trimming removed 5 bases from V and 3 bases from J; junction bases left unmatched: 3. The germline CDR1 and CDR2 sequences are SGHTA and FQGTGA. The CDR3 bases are TGTGCCAGCAGCCGACTAGCGGGATTCTACAATGAGCAGTTCTTC. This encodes CASSRLAGFYNEQFF. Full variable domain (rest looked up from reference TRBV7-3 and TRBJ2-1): GAGVSQTPSNKVTEKGKYVELRCDPISGHTALYWYRQSLGQGPEFLIYFQGTGAADDSGLPNDRFFAVRPEGSVSTLKIQRTERGDSAVYLCASSRLAGFYNEQFFGPGTRLTVL.